These T cell receptor beta chains were read from a single sample in a study of blood T cell repertoires in COVID-19. The protocol was immunoSEQ multiplex PCR, while the TCRdb copy is restricted to in-frame clones and leaves out a portion. The table lists approximately 340,000 clones, roughly 87% of them singletons. Sequencing was carried out using peripheral blood. These receptors were obtained from a man aged 30 to 39 with COVID-19, enrolled during active disease. Both conserved end residues are part of each CDR3. The D gene is left open where the match is weak. A clone size is listed for some rows: how often the clone was seen (once, few, many), or a class if it is expanded.

. | TRBJ1-4 | TRBD1 | TRBV9 | TGTGCCAGCAGTATACGGAACCAAACAGGGGGCCATGAAAAACTGTTTTTT | CASSIRNQTGGHEKLFF
. | TRBJ2-1 | TRBD2 | TRBV5-6 | TGTGCCAGCAGCTGGGGAGGGGCGGGGGAGCAGTTCTTC | CASSWGGAGEQFF
. | TRBJ2-7 | TRBD1 | TRBV11-3 | TGTGCCAGCAGCTTAGGTTCGGGACAGGACTACGAGCAGTACTTC | CASSLGSGQDYEQYF
. | TRBJ1-5 | . | TRBV5-1 | TGCGCCAGCAGCTTGGCCGGGTTCAATCAGCCCCAGCATTTT | CASSLAGFNQPQHF
. | TRBJ1-1 | . | TRBV5-6 | TGTGCCAGCAGTTTTCGGTTCACTGAAGCTTTCTTT | CASSFRFTEAFF
. | TRBJ1-1 | . | TRBV5-1 | TGCGCCAGCAGCTTGGCCGAGAGGACTGAAGCTTTCTTT | CASSLAERTEAFF
. | TRBJ1-1 | TRBD1 | TRBV12-3/TRBV12-4 | TGTGCCAGCAGCTTTGACAGGGCTGAAGCTTTCTTT | CASSFDRAEAFF
once | TRBJ1-4 | . | TRBV7-9 | TGTGCCAGCAGCTTAGGTGGGGCTGGTGAAAAACTGTTTTTT | CASSLGGAGEKLFF
. | TRBJ2-7 | TRBD2 | TRBV30 | TGTGCCTGGAGCCGGGGGGGGCGAGGGGACGAGCAGTACTTC | CAWSRGGRGDEQYF
. | TRBJ2-1 | TRBD1 | TRBV9 | TGTGCCAGCAGTGCCAGGCAGGGGGACAATGAGCAGTTCTTC | CASSARQGDNEQFF
. | TRBJ1-1 | . | TRBV7-2 | TGTGCCAGCAGCTTAATTGGGAGGGTGACTGAAGCTTTCTTT | CASSLIGRVTEAFF
. | TRBJ1-4 | . | TRBV28 | TGTGCCAGCATCGACCACCGGGGTAATGAAAAACTGTTTTTT | CASIDHRGNEKLFF
few | TRBJ1-5 | TRBD1 | TRBV6-1 | TGTGCCAGCAGTGACGGGACAGGGAGCAATCAGCCCCAGCATTTT | CASSDGTGSNQPQHF
. | TRBJ2-5 | TRBD1 | TRBV14 | TGTGCCAGCAGCCTACTTCCCACAGGGGGGGAGACCCAGTACTTC | CASSLLPTGGETQYF
. | TRBJ2-1 | TRBD2 | TRBV28 | TGTGCCAGCAGTGGTAGACTAGCGGGTAATGCCTACAATGAGCAGTTCTTC | CASSGRLAGNAYNEQFF
. | TRBJ2-5 | . | TRBV18 | TGTGCCAGCTCACCAGGAGGCCAAGAGACCCAGTACTTC | CASSPGGQETQYF
. | TRBJ1-6 | . | TRBV5-4 | TGTGCCAGCAGCTTGAATGGGGGCAGGGGAATGTTCAATTCACCCCTCCACTTT | CASSLNGGRGMFNSPLHF
. | TRBJ1-4 | . | TRBV5-8 | TGTGCCAGCAGCTTGAGGCGGAGAGGGCATGACCTCCCAACTAATGAAAAACTGTTTTTT | CASSLRRRGHDLPTNEKLFF
. | TRBJ2-1 | . | TRBV30 | TGTGCCCTATCTTTGAGGTATGAGCAGTTCTTC | CALSLRYEQFF
few | TRBJ1-2 | TRBD1 | TRBV4-3 | TGCGCCAGCAGCCATGTACTACAGGGGCGAGGCTATGGCTACACCTTC | CASSHVLQGRGYGYTF
. | TRBJ2-5 | TRBD1 | TRBV7-3 | TGTGCCAGCACCCAGGACAGGGTTGAGGAGACCCAGTACTTC | CASTQDRVEETQYF
. | TRBJ2-7 | TRBD2 | TRBV5-4 | TGTGCCAGCAGCAAGACTAGCGGGAGGGCCTCTTACGAGCAGTACTTC | CASSKTSGRASYEQYF
. | TRBJ2-3 | TRBD2 | TRBV19 | TGTGCCAGTAGGGACGCGAGGACTAGCGGGGGTAAGCACAGATCGGCGCAGTATTTT | CASRDARTSGGKHRSAQYF
. | TRBJ2-1 | . | TRBV27 | TGTGCCAGCAGTTTGGGTCAAGCGCCCTACAATGAGCAGTTCTTC | CASSLGQAPYNEQFF
once | TRBJ1-3 | . | TRBV11-2 | TGTGCCAGCAGCTCAGACTTATACTCTGGAAACACCATATATTTT | CASSSDLYSGNTIYF
. | TRBJ2-1 | TRBD1 | TRBV24-1 | TGTGCCACCAGTGACTCCCGGACAGGGCCCGTGTACAATGAGCAGTTCTTC | CATSDSRTGPVYNEQFF
. | TRBJ1-5 | . | TRBV3-1/TRBV3-2 | TGTGCCAGCAGCCAGTCCGGGCCGGGAAGTCAGCCCCAGCATTTT | CASSQSGPGSQPQHF
. | TRBJ1-2 | . | TRBV7-2 | TGTGCCAGCAGCTTAACCGGGACTTTGTATGGCTACACCTTC | CASSLTGTLYGYTF
. | TRBJ1-5 | . | TRBV7-6 | TGTGCCAGCAGCTTATACGGTAGCAATCAGCCCCAGCATTTT | CASSLYGSNQPQHF
. | TRBJ1-1 | . | TRBV6-5 | TGTGCCAGCAGTTACACGGGGACTGAAGCTTTCTTT | CASSYTGTEAFF
. | TRBJ2-7 | . | TRBV28 | TGTGCCAGCAGTCACGACTTACAAGGCTACGAGCAGTACTTC | CASSHDLQGYEQYF
. | TRBJ1-5 | . | TRBV16 | TGTGCCAGCAGCCAAATCTCCCCGGGGAGCAATCAGCCCCAGCATTTT | CASSQISPGSNQPQHF
. | TRBJ2-5 | . | TRBV7-9 | TGTGCCAGCAGCTTTCAAGGGGCGGAGACCCAGTACTTC | CASSFQGAETQYF
. | TRBJ1-5 | . | TRBV4-3 | TGCGCCAGCAGCCTCCTCCCAGGGCAGCCCCAGCATTTT | CASSLLPGQPQHF
. | TRBJ2-3 | . | TRBV9 | TGTGCCAGCAGCGTAGACGGGGAGGTCACAGATACGCAGTATTTT | CASSVDGEVTDTQYF
. | TRBJ2-6 | TRBD1 | TRBV4-3 | TGCGCCAGCAGCCAAGCTTACAGGGGCTCTGGGGCCAACGTCCTGACTTTC | CASSQAYRGSGANVLTF
. | TRBJ2-1 | . | TRBV21-1 | TGTGCCAGCAGCAAAGGTGCTGCGGGAGGGCCGAGGAATGAGCAGTTCTTC | CASSKGAAGGPRNEQFF
. | TRBJ2-7 | . | TRBV7-3 | TGTGCCAGCAGCTTACTGGACAGATACTCCTACGAGCAGTACTTC | CASSLLDRYSYEQYF
few | TRBJ1-1 | . | TRBV6-5 | TGTGCCAGCATCGACAGAATGGGGGGGGCTTGGGCTTTCTTT | CASIDRMGGAWAFF
. | TRBJ1-1 | . | TRBV14 | TGTGCCAGCAGCCAAGATCGCGAAGTTGAAGCTTTCTTT | CASSQDREVEAFF
. | TRBJ1-1 | . | TRBV2 | TGTGCCAGCAGTCCGGGAAAAGCTTTCTTT | CASSPGKAFF
. | TRBJ2-6 | . | TRBV5-1 | TGCGCCAGCAGCTTAGCAGGCTCTGGGGCCAACGTCCTGACTTTC | CASSLAGSGANVLTF
. | TRBJ1-1 | . | TRBV29-1 | TGCAGCGTTGTACCAGGGGTGAGTACTGAAGCTTTCTTT | CSVVPGVSTEAFF
. | TRBJ2-7 | . | TRBV28 | TGTGCCAGCAGCCCTGGGGGTAGCGGCTACGAGCAGTACTTC | CASSPGGSGYEQYF
. | TRBJ1-2 | TRBD1 | TRBV30 | TGTGCCGGAAGATACCGGGACAGGGTAAACTATGGCTACACCTTC | CAGRYRDRVNYGYTF
. | TRBJ2-1 | . | TRBV7-9 | TGTGCCAGCAACCGGACAGATTCCTACAATGAGCAGTTCTTC | CASNRTDSYNEQFF
once | TRBJ1-2 | . | TRBV9 | TGTGCCAGCAGCATCGGACAGTCGTCGTCCTATGGCTACACCTTC | CASSIGQSSSYGYTF
once | TRBJ2-5 | TRBD2 | TRBV7-2 | TGTGCCAGCAGCGCGGCTAGCGGTTCTTTCCAAGAGACCCAGTACTTC | CASSAASGSFQETQYF
. | TRBJ2-2 | TRBD1 | TRBV5-1 | TGCGCCAGCAGCTCTGGACAGGCTCCCACCGGGGAGCTGTTTTTT | CASSSGQAPTGELFF
. | TRBJ1-1 | TRBD1 | TRBV11-2 | TGTGCCAGCAGCATAGAGCCCGGACAGGGCACTGAAGCTTTCTTT | CASSIEPGQGTEAFF
. | TRBJ1-6 | . | TRBV7-2 | TGTGCCAGCAGCTTAGGAGGTTCACCCCTCCACTTT | CASSLGGSPLHF
. | TRBJ2-7 | TRBD2 | TRBV6-5 | TGTGCCAGCAGTTACTCAAGCGGGAGTCCCTACGAGCAGTACTTC | CASSYSSGSPYEQYF
. | TRBJ2-2 | . | TRBV30 | TGTGCCTGGAGTTATCCCCGAGGCACATTTTCCTTTGGGGAGCTGTTTTTT | CAWSYPRGTFSFGELFF
. | TRBJ2-2 | TRBD2 | TRBV19 | TGTGCCAGTACCCAAAGGGGGCTAGCGGGAGTAACCGGGGAGCTGTTTTTT | CASTQRGLAGVTGELFF
. | TRBJ2-1 | TRBD1 | TRBV19 | TGTGCCAGTCGACAGGGGGTCTACAATGAGCAGTTCTTC | CASRQGVYNEQFF
. | TRBJ2-3 | TRBD2 | TRBV6-5 | TGTGCCAGCAGTAGGAGCGGGAGCCTCACAGATACGCAGTATTTT | CASSRSGSLTDTQYF
. | TRBJ2-2 | TRBD2 | TRBV12-3/TRBV12-4 | TGTGCCAGCAGTAAACTAGCGAGGGGGGAGCTGTTTTTT | CASSKLARGELFF
. | TRBJ1-5 | . | TRBV7-2 | TGTGCCAGCAGCCCCGGAGCTAGTCTTAGCAATCAGCCCCAGCATTTT | CASSPGASLSNQPQHF
. | TRBJ2-5 | . | TRBV3-1/TRBV3-2 | TGTGCCAGCAGCCAGGATCAGGGTTCTAGGGAGACCCAGTACTTC | CASSQDQGSRETQYF
. | TRBJ2-3 | . | TRBV7-3 | TGTGCCAGCAGCCTCGGCGGGGATACTAGCACAGATACGCAGTATTTT | CASSLGGDTSTDTQYF